One and the same sample provided the 5 T cell receptor beta chains below, sequenced in a study of tumor and adjacent non-tumor tissue in lung cancer. The library came from three nested PCR rounds adapted from ARM-PCR protocols. TCRdb called the multiplex PCR reads again in MiXCR, with one record for every CDR3 protein. The repertoire holds about 60,000 distinct CDR3 sequences, with over 60% as singletons. No cell sorting was done before RNA was extracted from the tissue. More than 3 cm separated this lung sample from the edge of the tumor. The source material was distant non-tumor lung tissue. These TCRs come from a man between 65 and 85 years old with non-small cell lung cancer.

Many counts were recorded for this clonotype. The rearrangement joins TRBV29-1 to TRBJ2-3; perhaps D is TRBD1 or TRBD2 (5 bases each). CDR1 and CDR2 from the germline V gene are SQVTM and ANQGSEA. V was clipped by 7 bases and J by 1 base, with 12 bases between them. The length of the CDR3 is 13 residues. Here the CDR3 DNA reads TGCAGCGGGGGGTGGAGAGGCACAGATACGCAGTATTTT. Protein product: CSGGWRGTDTQYF.

In the case of this clonotype: Possible read error: a much larger clone is one base away. The V gene is TRBV29-1, the J gene TRBJ2-5, with D possibly TRBD2 on 6 matching bases. The ends were cut back, 6 bases at V and 1 base at J, with 15 bases in the middle. CDR1 is SQVTM, CDR2 ANQGSEA, per germline. This CDR3 is 14 amino acids long. This chain's CDR3 is CSVGAGRPQETQYF. The CDR3 bases are TGCAGCGTCGGCGCCGGGAGACCCCAAGAGACCCAGTACTTC.

Concerning this clonotype itself: One end of the junction fails to match germline, which may point to a read error. The rearrangement links TRBV11-3 to TRBJ2-1; 7 bases align to TRBD2. This CDR3 has 15 residues. Germline-derived CDR1 and CDR2 are SGHNT and YENEEA. DNA for the CDR3: TGTGCCAGCAGCTTATCAAGCGGGAAGCTCAATGAGCAGGTCTTC. As protein: CASSLSSGKLNEQVF.

Remarks on this clonotype: One base away lies a much larger clone, so this may be a sequencing read error. The DNA for the CDR3 is TGTGCCAGCAGTTACTCGAGCGGGGGGGCCTACGAGCAGCACTTC. It is translated as CASSYSSGGAYEQHF. The chain recombines TRBV6-2 or TRBV6-3 with TRBJ2-7, with 10 nucleotides matching TRBD2. The germline gives CDR1 MNHEY, CDR2 SVGEGT. This CDR3 region has 15 residues.

In the case of this clonotype: A much bigger clone sits one base away, suggesting this may be a read error. V is TRBV12-3 or TRBV12-4 and J is TRBJ2-6; D is possibly TRBD1 (6 bases). The CDR3 runs to 15 residues. In DNA form, the CDR3 reads TGTGCCAGCAGTCCACAGGGTCCTGGGGCCAACCTCCTGACTTTC. Translated, it gives CASSPQGPGANLLTF.